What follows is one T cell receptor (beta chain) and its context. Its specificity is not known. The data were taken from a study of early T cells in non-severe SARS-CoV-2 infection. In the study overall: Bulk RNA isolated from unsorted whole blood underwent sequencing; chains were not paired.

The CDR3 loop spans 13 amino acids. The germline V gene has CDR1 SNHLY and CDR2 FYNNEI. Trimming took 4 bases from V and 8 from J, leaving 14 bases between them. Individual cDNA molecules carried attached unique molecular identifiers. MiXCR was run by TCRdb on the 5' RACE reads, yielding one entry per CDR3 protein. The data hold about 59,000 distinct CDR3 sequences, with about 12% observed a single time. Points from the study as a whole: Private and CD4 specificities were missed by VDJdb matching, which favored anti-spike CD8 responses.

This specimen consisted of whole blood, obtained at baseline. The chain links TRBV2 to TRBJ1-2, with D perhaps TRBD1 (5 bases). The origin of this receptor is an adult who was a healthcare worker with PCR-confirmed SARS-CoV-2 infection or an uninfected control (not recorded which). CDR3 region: CASSAKGTEGYTF. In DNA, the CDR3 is TGTGCCAGCAGTGCTAAGGGGACTGAAGGCTACACCTTC.